This TCR beta chain came from a study of cytomegalovirus exposure and HLA in healthy donors. 60 Vbeta and 13 Jbeta primers were used in PCR. Produced via immunoSEQ multiplex PCR; TCRdb's table is partial and in-frame only. This table holds approximately 130,000 clones, approximately 77% found once. Germline lookup yields CDR1 SQVTM and CDR2 ANQGSEA. This CDR3 contains 14 residues. Deletions cut 8 bases from V and 2 bases from J, with 18 bases between. This clone was seen only a few times. The sample consisted of PBMCs. This receptor was obtained from a middle-aged woman in good health and CMV-seronegative. The gene calls are TRBV29-1 and TRBJ1-2; tentative D call: TRBD1 (5 bases). Here the CDR3 DNA reads TGCAGCTGCTACCGGGGGGGTCCCAACTATGGCTACACCTTC. Its protein product is CSCYRGGPNYGYTF.